This T cell receptor beta chain was recorded in a study of T cells in Graves' hyperthyroidism and ophthalmopathy. CDR1 is LNHDA and CDR2 is SQIVND in the germline V gene (reference sequence). Trimming removed 7 bases from V and 4 bases from J, with 23 bases in between. This CDR3 region has 17 residues. The investigators amplified TCR beta CDR3 regions from RNA transcripts. Initially, a first-round RT-PCR of the TCR CDR3 employed the HTBI primer set. TCRdb used MiXCR to reprocess the multiplex PCR reads, holding one entry per CDR3 protein. The sample holds around 690,000 distinct CDR3 sequences, less than 25% seen once. The cohort's ophthalmopathy patients, a group with duration under 3 months, had a Clinical Activity Score of at least 3 and a NOSPECS grade of at least 4.

Sequenced sample: blood. This TCR derives from a man between 25 and 39 years old with Graves' ophthalmopathy. The chain links TRBV19 to TRBJ1-5; no reliable D call. The CDR3 protein is CASTSSSAPMINQPQHF. CDR3 DNA: TGTGCCAGTACCTCATCATCAGCGCCGATGATAAATCAGCCCCAGCATTTT.